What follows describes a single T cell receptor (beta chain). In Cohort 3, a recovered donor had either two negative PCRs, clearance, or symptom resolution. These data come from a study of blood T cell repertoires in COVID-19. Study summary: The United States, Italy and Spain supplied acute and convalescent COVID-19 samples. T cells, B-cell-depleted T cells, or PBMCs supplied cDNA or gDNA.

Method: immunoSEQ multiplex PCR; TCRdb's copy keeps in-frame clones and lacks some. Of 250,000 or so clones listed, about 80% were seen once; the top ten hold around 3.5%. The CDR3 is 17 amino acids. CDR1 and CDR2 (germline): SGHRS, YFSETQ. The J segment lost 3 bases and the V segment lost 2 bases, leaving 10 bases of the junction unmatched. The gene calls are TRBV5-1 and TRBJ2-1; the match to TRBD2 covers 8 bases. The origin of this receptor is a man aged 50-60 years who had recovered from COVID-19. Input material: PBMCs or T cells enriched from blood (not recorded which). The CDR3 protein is CASSLGLAPPIYNEQFF. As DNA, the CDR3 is TGCGCCAGCAGCTTAGGACTAGCACCACCCATCTACAATGAGCAGTTCTTC. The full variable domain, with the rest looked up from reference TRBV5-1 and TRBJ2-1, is KAGVTQTPRYLIKTRGQQVTLSCSPISGHRSVSWYQQTPGQGLQFLFEYFSETQRNKGNFPGRFSGRQFSNSRSEMNVSTLELGDSALYLCASSLGLAPPIYNEQFFGPGTRLTVL.